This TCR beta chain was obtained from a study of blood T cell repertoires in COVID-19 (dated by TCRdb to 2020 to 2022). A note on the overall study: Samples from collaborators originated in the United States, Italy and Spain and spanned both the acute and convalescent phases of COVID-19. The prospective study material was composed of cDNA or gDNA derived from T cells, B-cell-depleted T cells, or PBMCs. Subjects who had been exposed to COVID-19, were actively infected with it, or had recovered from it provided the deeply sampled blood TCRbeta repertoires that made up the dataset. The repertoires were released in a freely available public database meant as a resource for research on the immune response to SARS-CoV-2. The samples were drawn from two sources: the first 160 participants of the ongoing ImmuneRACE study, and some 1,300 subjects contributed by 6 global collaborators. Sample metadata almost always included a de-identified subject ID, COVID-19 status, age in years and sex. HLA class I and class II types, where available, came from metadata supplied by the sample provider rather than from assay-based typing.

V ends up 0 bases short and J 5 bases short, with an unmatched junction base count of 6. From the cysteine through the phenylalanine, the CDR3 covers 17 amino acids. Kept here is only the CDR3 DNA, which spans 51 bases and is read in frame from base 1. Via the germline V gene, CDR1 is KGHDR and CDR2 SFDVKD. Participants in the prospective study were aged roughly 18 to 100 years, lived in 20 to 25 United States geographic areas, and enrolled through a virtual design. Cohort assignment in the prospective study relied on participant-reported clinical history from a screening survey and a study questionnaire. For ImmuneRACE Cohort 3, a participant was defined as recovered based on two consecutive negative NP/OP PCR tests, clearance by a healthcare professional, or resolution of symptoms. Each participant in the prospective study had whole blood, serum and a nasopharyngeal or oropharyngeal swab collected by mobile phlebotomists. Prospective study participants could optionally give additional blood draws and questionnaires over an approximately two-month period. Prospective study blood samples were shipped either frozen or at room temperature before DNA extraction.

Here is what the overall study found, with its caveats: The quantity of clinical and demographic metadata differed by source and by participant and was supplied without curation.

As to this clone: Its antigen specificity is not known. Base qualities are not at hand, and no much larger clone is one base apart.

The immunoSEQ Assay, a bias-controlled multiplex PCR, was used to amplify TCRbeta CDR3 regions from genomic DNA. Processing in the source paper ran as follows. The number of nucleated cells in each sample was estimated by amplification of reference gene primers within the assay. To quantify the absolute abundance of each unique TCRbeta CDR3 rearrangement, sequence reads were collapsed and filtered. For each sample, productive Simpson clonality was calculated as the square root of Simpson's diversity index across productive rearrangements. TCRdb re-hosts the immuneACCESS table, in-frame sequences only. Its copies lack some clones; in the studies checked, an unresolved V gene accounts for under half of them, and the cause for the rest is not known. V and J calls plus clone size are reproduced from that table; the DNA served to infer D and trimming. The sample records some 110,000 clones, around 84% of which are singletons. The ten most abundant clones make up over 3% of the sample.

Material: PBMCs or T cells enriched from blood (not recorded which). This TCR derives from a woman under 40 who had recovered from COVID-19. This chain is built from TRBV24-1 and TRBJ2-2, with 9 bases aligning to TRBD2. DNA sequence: TGTGCCACCAGTGATTTGGGTAGCGGGAGAATGACCGGGGAGCTGTTTTTT. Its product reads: CATSDLGSGRMTGELFF.